A single sample is the source of the 5 T cell receptor beta chains below, sequenced in a study of cytomegalovirus exposure and HLA in healthy donors. Primers: 60 Vbeta forward and 13 Jbeta reverse. Assay: immunoSEQ multiplex PCR; the TCRdb copy retains only in-frame clones and omits some. Of about 220,000 clones listed, approximately 82% were seen once; the top ten hold 0.63%. Sequenced input: PBMCs. The receptors derive from a man aged 18 to 35 in good health and CMV-seronegative.

This rearrangement joins TRBV5-1 to TRBJ2-7; D is undetermined. Trimming stripped 0 bases from V and 7 bases from J, with 20 bases between. The CDR3 is made up of 16 amino acids. Germline V CDR1 and CDR2: SGHRS, YFSETQ. The CDR3 reads CASSLEGGKVIWEQYF. The CDR3 DNA is TGCGCCAGCAGCTTGGAAGGCGGTAAAGTCATTTGGGAGCAGTACTTC.

This clone showed up just a few times. V gene TRBV29-1 combines with J gene TRBJ2-2, with 10 bases identical to TRBD1. Germline CDR1 reads SQVTM; CDR2 reads ANQGSEA. The V and J ends lost 6 bases and 5 bases, in that order; junction bases with no gene match: 3. The CDR3 is made up of 13 amino acids. The CDR3 bases are TGCAGCGTGGACAGGGGGTTGACCGGGGAGCTGTTTTTT. Encoded protein: CSVDRGLTGELFF.

V gene TRBV30 combines with J gene TRBJ1-2, with 7 nucleotides matching TRBD1. Germline V CDR1 and CDR2: GTSNPN, SVGIG (reference sequence). The CDR3 length is 13 residues. With 0 bases clipped from V and 7 bases from J, the junction kept 5 bases outside the gene matches. CDR3 sequence: CAWSVQGLRGYTF. DNA for the CDR3: TGTGCCTGGAGTGTACAGGGGTTACGTGGCTACACCTTC.

The V and J genes are TRBV2 and TRBJ1-1; 8 nucleotides agree with TRBD1. Germline lookup yields CDR1 SNHLY and CDR2 FYNNEI. CDR3 size: 13 residues. Unmatched junction bases numbered 3, after V lost 6 bases and J lost 3 bases. In DNA, the CDR3 is TGTGCCAGCAGGGACAGGGCGGACACTGAAGCTTTCTTT. It yields the protein CASRDRADTEAFF.

CDR3 in amino acids: CAGGLTSGYNNEQFF. Here the CDR3 DNA reads TGTGCCGGGGGTCTTACTAGCGGATATAACAATGAGCAGTTCTTC. The rearrangement joins TRBV6-1 to TRBJ2-1, with 8 nucleotides matching TRBD2. The J segment lost 5 bases and the V segment lost 11 bases, leaving 14 bases of the junction unmatched. The germline V gene encodes CDR1 MNHNS and CDR2 SASEGT. CDR3 length equals 15 residues.